This T cell receptor beta chain originates from a study of blood T cell repertoires in COVID-19. Germline CDR1 reads LNHDA; CDR2 reads SQIVND (reference sequence). CDR3 length equals 13 residues. With 10 bases removed from V and 10 bases from J, the gap between germline ends came to 17 bases. Assay: immunoSEQ multiplex PCR; the TCRdb copy retains only in-frame clones and omits some. The repertoire holds around 210,000 clones, with approximately 80% as singletons. V gene TRBV19 combines with J gene TRBJ1-6; D possibly corresponds to TRBD1 (6 bases). This receptor was identified in a man between 60 and 75 years old with COVID-19, enrolled during active disease. What was sequenced was peripheral blood. The CDR3 spells CATSGAGVSPLHF. The CDR3, as DNA: TGTGCCACCTCCGGAGCAGGGGTCTCACCCCTCCACTTT.